This T cell receptor (beta chain) was documented in a study of T cell clonotyping in hematopoietic cell transplantation. Study-level points and caveats: Pathologically expanded recipient clonotypes increased progressively from day 30 to day 180 as diversity fell. No sorting was done, leaving CD4 and CD8 contributions mixed.

This table comes from immunoSEQ multiplex PCR, and its TCRdb copy is limited to in-frame clones, with some not included. The profile covers about 8,700 clones, with over 75% appearing a single time and roughly 34% taken by the ten largest. Worth noting for this clone: Its antigen is currently unknown.

Recipient blood drawn about 28 days pretransplant and days 30, 100, 180 after. The CDR3 sequence is 13 residues long. Between the trimmed V and J ends, which lost 8 bases and 4 bases, there was a span of 15 bases. The TCR comes from a female patient aged 30 to 40 who had an allogeneic stem cell transplant, so the T cells may come from the graft donor. Some clones in this sample may be carry-over from other donors' samples. The chain is built from TRBV5-3 and TRBJ1-2, with D perhaps TRBD1 (6 bases). TRBV5-3 is assigned to the ORF class and has an uncertain function. The sample consisted of PBMCs, taken 180 days after allogeneic stem cell transplant. CDR3 DNA sequence: TGTGCCAGCACCCAGGAGACAGGCTATGGCTACACCTTC. Translated: CASTQETGYGYTF.